This TCR beta chain was captured by sequencing in a study of regulatory T cells in long-lasting Graves disease. Findings and caveats of the study: Segments TRBV28, TRBJ1-2 and TRBJ2-5 showed preferential usage in persistent disease.

V lost 6 bases and J lost 10, with 18 bases in between. The CDR3 covers 13 residues. From germline, CDR1 is DFQATT and CDR2 SNEGSKA (reference sequence). Researchers made TCR beta libraries by using iRepertoire HTBI primers and running Arm-PCR on CDR3 regions. Each CDR3 protein gets one entry after TCRdb re-called the multiplex PCR reads with MiXCR. This table has around 320,000 distinct CDR3 sequences, over 15% appearing once. With regard to this clonotype: Antigen specificity is unknown.

Time point noted: newly diagnosed GD, antithyroid drugs for less than 3 months. Preparation of the TCR library used RNA extracted from PBMCs. This sample also appeared in a second study, on T cells in Graves' hyperthyroidism and ophthalmopathy. That work adds: Orbital computed tomography, thyroid ultrasound, serum thyroxine and TRAb, and clinical symptoms together informed the diagnoses.

Sequences were derived from peripheral blood mononuclear cells (PBMCs), sampled at new diagnosis, from a patient treated with antithyroid drugs. The sequence derives from a man aged 35-49 years with Graves disease. This rearrangement joins TRBV20-1 to TRBJ1-4, with a possible D match to TRBD1 (6 bases). The CDR3 nucleotides are TGCAGTGCCCAGCGAGGGGGTTATGGAAAACTGTTTTTT. Protein sequence: CSAQRGGYGKLFF.